The rows below give T cell receptor beta chains drawn from one sample of a study of OX40 agonist ivuxolimab in advanced cancers. Measured with immunoSEQ multiplex PCR; TCRdb has only the in-frame clones, and not every one. The table has about 12,000 clones, about 85% seen once; the top ten hold about 21%. The sequencing used CD4+ or CD8+ T cells sorted from blood, collected in a trial of the OX40 agonist ivuxolimab. These receptors came from an adult with an advanced solid tumor such as melanoma, head and neck, liver or kidney cancer. CDR3s include the opening cysteine and the closing phenylalanine or tryptophan. Size values are once, few and many counts, or a class for expanded clones, and some rows have none.

size,V,CDR3
large,TRBV6-6,CASSPSGLNEQYF
-,TRBV9,CASSVTGTGGTGELFF
-,TRBV2,CASSENGARSYNSPLHF
-,TRBV19,CASNSGTGAYEQYF
once,TRBV29-1,CSAFFTDTQYF
-,TRBV5-8,CASSPGQASTDTQYF
-,TRBV19,CASSYRVYDYGYTF
few,TRBV10-2,CASSESSGRAMDTQYF
-,TRBV28,CASSLGAGWIYGYTF
-,TRBV11-2,CASSFATSGSTQYF
-,TRBV28,CASSLTWTGSYGYTF
few,TRBV7-9,CASSSSRSEAFF
-,TRBV5-4,CASSLFSGANYGYTF
-,TRBV28,CASSSDRFATNEKLFF
few,TRBV7-2,CASSLLAGGGETQYF
-,TRBV5-1,CASSPAPGYQETQYF
medium-sized,TRBV7-7,CASSSTRNTEAFF
few,TRBV10-3,CAISREGGNQPQHF
-,TRBV19,CASSIISQVGEKLFF
once,TRBV19,CASSIRDSNQPQHF
-,TRBV5-6,CASSGGQGSNQPQHF
-,TRBV7-9,CASSLKGGDLNSPLHF
-,TRBV5-7,CASSFDGAQPQHF
-,TRBV10-3,CAISGDGRTSLGDEQFF
-,TRBV6-5,CASSLNGVGYNEQFF
-,TRBV5-1,CASSLQASGHYNEQFF
-,TRBV6-5,CASSWRGSDQPQHF
few,TRBV7-3,CASSSDRLGEQYF
once,TRBV19,CASNRGQEGTQYF
-,TRBV4-3,CASSQGDSYEQYF
-,TRBV18,CASSPPGGGNMDYEQYF
-,TRBV2,CASSVWVITGNTIYF
-,TRBV5-6,CASSLARLAGAYEQYF
-,TRBV7-6,CASSQEGWGSGYEQYF
once,TRBV27,CASSLTGSSYEQYF
-,TRBV11-2,CASSLSGRGNTEAFF
-,TRBV10-3,CAIRDSGNSPLHF
-,TRBV4-1,CASSYLMGALAEAFF
-,TRBV19,CASSIWGPGDEQYF